This T cell receptor (beta chain) was obtained from a study of T-cell memory formation after mild COVID-19. Across the whole study: Each donor largely had its own TCR clusters.

Constant-segment primers and 5'RACE yielded cDNA libraries for TCR alpha and TCR beta, each carrying sample barcodes and UMIs. TCRdb called the 5' RACE reads again in MiXCR, with one record for every CDR3 protein. The table shows approximately 100,000 distinct CDR3 sequences, with over 15% occurring only once. Findings of the study overall: Cross-reactive memory seemingly joined, as some responding clones were found in pre-infection memory. Later expanders leaned CD4+, whereas day 15 to 85 contracting clones were balanced CD4/CD8.

Comment on this clonotype: Its antigen is as yet unknown.

This CDR3 comprises 16 residues. V was shortened by 1 base and J by 4 bases, with 13 bases between the two germline ends. Sequenced: PBMCs or a T cell subset sorted from them (not recorded which). This chain links TRBV12-3 or TRBV12-4 with TRBJ2-2, with a weak D call TRBD2 (5 bases). This TCR came from an adult woman who had mild COVID-19 (a few samples of this study predate the infection). Cell type and time point are not known. The CDR3 sequence is CASSLVPGIPTGELFF. The CDR3 region has the DNA TGTGCCAGCAGTTTAGTTCCCGGGATTCCCACCGGGGAGCTGTTTTTT.